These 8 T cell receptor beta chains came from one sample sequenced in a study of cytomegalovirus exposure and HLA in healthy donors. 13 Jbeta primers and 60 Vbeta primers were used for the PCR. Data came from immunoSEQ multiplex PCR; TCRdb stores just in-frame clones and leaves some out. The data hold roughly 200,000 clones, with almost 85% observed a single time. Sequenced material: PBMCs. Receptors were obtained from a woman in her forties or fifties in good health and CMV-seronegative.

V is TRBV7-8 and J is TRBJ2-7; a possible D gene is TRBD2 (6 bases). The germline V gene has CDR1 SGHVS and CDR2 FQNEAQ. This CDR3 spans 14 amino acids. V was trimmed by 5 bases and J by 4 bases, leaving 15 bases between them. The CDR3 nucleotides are TGTGCCAGCAGCAAATGGGACTCCGAATACGAGCAGTACTTC. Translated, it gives CASSKWDSEYEQYF.

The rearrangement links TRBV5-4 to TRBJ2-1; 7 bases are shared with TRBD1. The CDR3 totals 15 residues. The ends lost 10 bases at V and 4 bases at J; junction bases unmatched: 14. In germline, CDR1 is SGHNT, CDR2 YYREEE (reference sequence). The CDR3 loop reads CAGHKWDRGYNEQFF. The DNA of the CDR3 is TGTGCCGGGCACAAATGGGACAGAGGATACAATGAGCAGTTCTTC. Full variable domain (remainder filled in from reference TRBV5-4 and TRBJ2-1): ETGVTQSPTHLIKTRGQQVTLRCSSQSGHNTVSWYQQALGQGPQFIFQYYREEENGRGNFPPRFSGLQFPNYSSELNVNALELDDSALYLCAGHKWDRGYNEQFFGPGTRLTVL.

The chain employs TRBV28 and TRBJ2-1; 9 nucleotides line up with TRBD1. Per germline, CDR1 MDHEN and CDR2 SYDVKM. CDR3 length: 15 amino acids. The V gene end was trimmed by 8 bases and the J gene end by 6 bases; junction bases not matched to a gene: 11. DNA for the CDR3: TGTGCCAGCGAGGGGAGGACAGGGGCCCCCAATGAGCAGTTCTTC. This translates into CASEGRTGAPNEQFF.

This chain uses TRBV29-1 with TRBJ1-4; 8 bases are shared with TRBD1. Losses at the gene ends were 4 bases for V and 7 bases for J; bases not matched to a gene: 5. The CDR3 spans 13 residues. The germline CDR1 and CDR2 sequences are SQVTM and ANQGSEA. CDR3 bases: TGCAGCGTTGCGACGACAGGGGTTGAAAAACTGTTTTTT. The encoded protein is CSVATTGVEKLFF. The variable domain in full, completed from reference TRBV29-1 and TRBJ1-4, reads SAVISQKPSRDICQRGTSLTIQCQVDSQVTMMFWYRQQPGQSLTLIATANQGSEATYESGFVIDKFPISRPNLTFSTLTVSNMSPEDSSIYLCSVATTGVEKLFFGSGTQLSVL.

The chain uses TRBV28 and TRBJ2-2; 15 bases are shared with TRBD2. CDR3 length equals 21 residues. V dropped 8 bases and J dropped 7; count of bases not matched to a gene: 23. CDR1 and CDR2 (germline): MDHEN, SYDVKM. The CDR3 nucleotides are TGTGCCAGCCGTCTTCTTATCAGGACTAGCGGGAGGGCCCTTAGGGTCGGGGAGCTGTTTTTT. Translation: CASRLLIRTSGRALRVGELFF.

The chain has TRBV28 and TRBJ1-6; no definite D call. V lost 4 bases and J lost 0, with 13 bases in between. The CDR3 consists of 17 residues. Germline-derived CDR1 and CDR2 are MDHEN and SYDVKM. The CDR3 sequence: CASSSQRAFSYNSPLHF. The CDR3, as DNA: TGTGCCAGCAGTTCCCAAAGAGCCTTCTCCTATAATTCACCCCTCCACTTT. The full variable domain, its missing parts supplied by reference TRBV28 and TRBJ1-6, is DVKVTQSSRYLVKRTGEKVFLECVQDMDHENMFWYRQDPGLGLRLIYFSYDVKMKEKGDIPEGYSVSREKKERFSLILESASTNQTSMYLCASSSQRAFSYNSPLHFGNGTRLTVT.

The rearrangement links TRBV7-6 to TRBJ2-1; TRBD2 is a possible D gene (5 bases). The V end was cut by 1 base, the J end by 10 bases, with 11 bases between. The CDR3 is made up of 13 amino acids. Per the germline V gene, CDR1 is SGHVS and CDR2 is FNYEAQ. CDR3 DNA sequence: TGTGCCAGCAGCTTAGGGATGCCGGGAGAGCAGTTCTTC. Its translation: CASSLGMPGEQFF.

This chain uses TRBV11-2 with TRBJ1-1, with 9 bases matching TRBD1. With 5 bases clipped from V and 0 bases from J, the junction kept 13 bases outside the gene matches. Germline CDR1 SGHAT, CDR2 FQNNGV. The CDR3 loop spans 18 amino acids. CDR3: CASSMNRGREVVNTEAFF. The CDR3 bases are TGTGCCAGCAGCATGAACAGGGGGCGCGAGGTAGTGAACACTGAAGCTTTCTTT.